One sample yielded the 24 T cell receptor beta chains listed below, sequenced in a study of blood T cell repertoires in COVID-19. The protocol was immunoSEQ multiplex PCR, while the TCRdb copy is restricted to in-frame clones and leaves out a portion. The repertoire holds a few hundred thousand clones, around 87% seen once, with approximately 1.2% in the top ten. Input material: PBMCs or T cells enriched from blood (not recorded which). The receptor source for this set is a man aged 25 to 40 who had recovered from COVID-19.

The rearrangement uses TRBV7-9 and TRBJ1-1; D call uncertain. Trimming left V 2 bases short and J 2 bases short, with 12 bases between. Germline-derived CDR1 and CDR2 are SEHNR and FQNEAQ (reference sequence). The CDR3 loop spans 15 amino acids. The CDR3 protein is CASSLSGLLNTEAFF. CDR3 coding DNA: TGTGCCAGCAGCTTATCTGGACTCCTCAACACTGAAGCTTTCTTT.

The V and J genes are TRBV6-1 and TRBJ1-2; 12 bases are a match to TRBD1. With V trimmed by 1 base and J by 4 bases, 10 bases remained unmatched. Germline V gives CDR1 MNHNS, CDR2 SASEGT. The CDR3 extends over 18 amino acids. The CDR3 loop is CASSEEAGTGGLTYGYTF. CDR3 nucleotides: TGTGCCAGCAGTGAAGAGGCCGGGACAGGGGGCCTAACCTATGGCTACACCTTC.

This rearrangement joins TRBV27 to TRBJ2-1, with a weak D call TRBD1 (5 bases). V was shortened by 5 bases and J by 4 bases, with 15 bases between the two germline ends. The CDR3 totals 15 residues. Germline CDR1 and CDR2: MNHEY and SMNVEV (reference sequence). The CDR3 DNA reads as TGTGCCAGCAGTCCGGTTCGGACACAATACAATGAGCAGTTCTTC. It is translated as CASSPVRTQYNEQFF.

The chain carries TRBV7-9 and TRBJ2-3; D call uncertain. V gave up 5 bases and J gave up 4 bases, with 10 bases separating them. Germline CDR1 is SEHNR and CDR2 is FQNEAQ (reference sequence). This CDR3 has 13 residues. Here the CDR3 reads CASSSTEADTQYF. The CDR3 bases are TGTGCCAGCAGCAGCACAGAAGCAGATACGCAGTATTTT.

The chain carries TRBV20-1 and TRBJ1-1; D gene ambiguous. CDR1 is DFQATT and CDR2 is SNEGSKA in the germline V gene (reference sequence). Trimming shortened V by 1 base and J by 8 bases, and 8 bases separated the two germline ends. The length of the CDR3 is 11 residues. The CDR3 spells CSARVYVEAFF. The CDR3 DNA reads as TGCAGTGCTAGAGTTTATGTAGAAGCTTTCTTT.

This clone was seen just once. J is TRBJ2-1 and V is TRBV10-3; 8 positions match TRBD1. This CDR3 comprises 14 residues. Germline lookup yields CDR1 ENHRY and CDR2 SYGVKD. J gave up 8 bases and V 6 bases, and 9 bases lay outside the gene matches. CDR3 amino acids: CAIRTGGRIDEQFF. The CDR3, as DNA: TGTGCCATCAGAACAGGGGGTAGGATTGATGAGCAGTTCTTC.

This clone was seen only once. The chain couples TRBV5-1 to TRBJ1-4; 12 nucleotides line up with TRBD1. There are 14 residues in the CDR3. Germline V gene data show CDR1 as SGHRS and CDR2 as YFSETQ. The ends lost 5 bases at V and 10 bases at J; junction bases unmatched: 6. The CDR3 spells CASSSGTGGGKLFF. The CDR3 coding sequence is TGCGCCAGCAGTTCCGGGACAGGGGGCGGAAAACTGTTTTTT.

The chain uses TRBV5-1 and TRBJ1-4, with 10 bases fitting TRBD1. The CDR3 consists of 18 residues. Per the germline V gene, CDR1 is SGHRS and CDR2 is YFSETQ. The V gene end was trimmed by 4 bases and the J gene end by 8 bases; junction bases not matched to a gene: 17. For the CDR3, the DNA is TGCGCCAGCAGCCAAGGATGGACAGGGGGGACCAACGGGGAAAAACTGTTTTTT. Encoded protein: CASSQGWTGGTNGEKLFF.

The chain combines TRBV7-9 with TRBJ1-4; D gene unclear. V lost 5 bases, J lost 8 bases, and 15 bases lay in between. Germline CDR1 and CDR2: SEHNR and FQNEAQ (reference sequence). The CDR3 is 14 amino acids. The CDR3: CASSLTPSREKLFF. The DNA of the CDR3 is TGTGCCAGCAGCCTAACACCTTCGAGGGAAAAACTGTTTTTT.

V usage is TRBV5-4 and J usage is TRBJ2-3, with 8 bases matching TRBD1. Germline V gene lookup returns CDR1 SGHNT and CDR2 YYREEE (reference sequence). The V gene end was trimmed by 4 bases and the J gene end by 1 base; junction bases not matched to a gene: 5. This CDR3 has 15 residues. The CDR3 spells CASSRLQGGTDTQYF. CDR3 nucleotide sequence: TGTGCCAGCAGCCGTCTACAGGGGGGCACAGATACGCAGTATTTT. Full variable domain (missing parts from reference TRBV5-4 and TRBJ2-3): ETGVTQSPTHLIKTRGQQVTLRCSSQSGHNTVSWYQQALGQGPQFIFQYYREEENGRGNFPPRFSGLQFPNYSSELNVNALELDDSALYLCASSRLQGGTDTQYFGPGTRLTVL.

The chain couples TRBV5-5 to TRBJ2-1, with a possible D match to TRBD1 (5 bases). Germline-derived CDR1 and CDR2 are SGHKS and YYEKEE (reference sequence). The length of the CDR3 is 16 residues. Trimming cost V 2 bases and J 0 bases, with 12 bases left between them. The CDR3 sequence: CASSFTHRSSYNEQFF. CDR3 nucleotide sequence: TGTGCCAGCAGCTTCACCCACAGGAGCTCCTACAATGAGCAGTTCTTC. The full variable domain, rest sourced from reference TRBV5-5 and TRBJ2-1, is DAGVTQSPTHLIKTRGQQVTLRCSPISGHKSVSWYQQVLGQGPQFIFQYYEKEERGRGNFPDRFSARQFPNYSSELNVNALLLGDSALYLCASSFTHRSSYNEQFFGPGTRLTVL.

This chain connects TRBV11-2 to TRBJ2-7, with 7 bases identical to TRBD1. This CDR3 contains 15 residues. Germline V gene sequence: CDR1 SGHAT, CDR2 FQNNGV. The ends lost 7 bases at V and 2 bases at J; junction bases unmatched: 11. This chain's CDR3 is CASTGTGTVPYEQYF. As DNA, the CDR3 is TGTGCCAGCACCGGAACCGGGACAGTTCCCTACGAGCAGTACTTC.

The V and J genes are TRBV2 and TRBJ2-2; D is perhaps TRBD1 (5 bases). CDR3 length: 14 residues. Germline V gives CDR1 SNHLY, CDR2 FYNNEI. Trimming cost V 4 bases and J 8 bases, with 14 bases left between them. Written as DNA, the CDR3 is TGTGCCAGCAGTGTTACCTGGACAAAAGGGGAGCTGTTTTTT. It translates to CASSVTWTKGELFF.

The chain recombines TRBV9 with TRBJ2-5; 8 bases are shared with TRBD1. The length of the CDR3 is 15 residues. J lost 1 base, V lost 2 bases, and 4 bases had no gene match. Germline lookup yields CDR1 SGDLS and CDR2 YYNGEE. CDR3 residues: CASSVQGAFQETQYF. The CDR3 coding sequence is TGTGCCAGCAGCGTCCAGGGGGCGTTCCAAGAGACCCAGTACTTC. Filled out from reference TRBV9 and TRBJ2-5, the complete variable domain reads DSGVTQTPKHLITATGQRVTLRCSPRSGDLSVYWYQQSLDQGLQFLIQYYNGEERAKGNILERFSAQQFPDLHSELNLSSLELGDSALYFCASSVQGAFQETQYFGPGTRLLVL.

The chain has TRBV5-6 and TRBJ1-1; D not resolved. The CDR3 is 16 residues long. V was trimmed by 2 bases and J by 1 base, leaving 15 bases between them. Germline CDR1 SGHDT, CDR2 YYEEEE. The DNA for the CDR3 is TGTGCCAGCAGCTTTAGAGGTCACCCGAGGAACACTGAAGCTTTCTTT. It codes for CASSFRGHPRNTEAFF.

V is TRBV6-6 and J is TRBJ1-5; 8 nucleotides align to TRBD1. The CDR3 is 16 residues long. V shed 5 bases, J shed 5 bases, and the junction held 11 bases outside the gene matches. The germline V gene has CDR1 MNHNY and CDR2 SVGAGI (reference sequence). This CDR3 is CASSTSTGTGYQPQHF. CDR3 DNA: TGTGCCAGCAGTACATCAACCGGGACAGGCTATCAGCCCCAGCATTTT.

V usage is TRBV30 and J usage is TRBJ1-5; possible D gene TRBD1, 5 bases. Trimming left V 4 bases short and J 7 bases short, with 20 bases between. There are 15 residues in the CDR3. CDR1 and CDR2 from the germline V gene are GTSNPN and SVGIG (reference sequence). This CDR3 reads CAWTRGPGARQPQHF. CDR3 nucleotides: TGTGCCTGGACCCGCGGCCCTGGGGCGAGACAGCCCCAGCATTTT.

The chain couples TRBV15 to TRBJ1-5; TRBD1 is a possible D gene (5 bases). This CDR3 is 15 amino acids long. The V gene's germline CDR1 is LNHNV and CDR2 YYDKDF (reference sequence). V lost 3 bases, J lost 6 bases, and 15 bases lay in between. CDR3 sequence reads: CATSRGPGGFQPQHF. The CDR3 nucleotides read TGTGCCACCAGCAGGGGACCGGGAGGTTTTCAGCCCCAGCATTTT.

V usage is TRBV15 and J usage is TRBJ2-1; 11 nucleotides match TRBD2. Germline loops: CDR1 LNHNV, CDR2 YYDKDF (reference sequence). Trimming at V came to 0 bases and at J to 5 bases, leaving 12 bases not matched to a gene. There are 19 residues in the CDR3. Written as DNA, the CDR3 is TGTGCCACCAGCAGAGATATTCCGGCTAGCGGGGGGAATAACAATGAGCAGTTCTTC. As protein: CATSRDIPASGGNNNEQFF.

The genes are TRBV12-3 or TRBV12-4 and TRBJ1-1; maybe TRBD1 (5 bases). The CDR3 has 13 residues. V dropped 7 bases and J dropped 3 bases, with 12 bases sitting between them. CDR3 bases: TGTGCCAGCACCACTCAGGGATACACTGAAGCTTTCTTT. The encoded protein is CASTTQGYTEAFF.

The genes are TRBV6-1 and TRBJ2-5; D call uncertain. The CDR3 extends over 13 amino acids. Germline V gene lookup returns CDR1 MNHNS and CDR2 SASEGT. V lost 6 bases and J 5 bases, leaving 13 bases between the germline ends. The CDR3 loop reads CASRRHQEETQYF. The DNA of the CDR3 is TGTGCCAGCAGGAGGCACCAAGAGGAGACCCAGTACTTC.

Turning to this clone: One end of the junction fails to match germline, which may point to a read error. This chain joins TRBV7-2 and TRBJ1-1; 7 nucleotides line up with TRBD1. Germline V gene sequence: CDR1 SGHTA, CDR2 FQGNSA. The CDR3 loop spans 15 amino acids. The CDR3 sequence is CASRLEARGRTEAFF. The CDR3 DNA sequence: TGTGCCAGCAGATTAGAGGCGAGGGGGCGGACTGAAGCTTTCTTT.

This chain's CDR3 is CASSPGANTQYF. In DNA, the CDR3 is TGTGCCAGCTCACCGGGGGCTAATACGCAGTATTTT. This rearrangement joins TRBV18 to TRBJ2-3, with D possibly matching TRBD1 (6 bases). The CDR3 length is 12 residues. Germline V CDR1 and CDR2: KGHSH, LQKENI. Trimming left V 3 bases short and J 7 bases short, with 8 bases between. The full variable domain, its missing parts supplied by reference TRBV18 and TRBJ2-3, is NAGVMQNPRHLVRRRGQEARLRCSPMKGHSHVYWYRQLPEEGLKFMVYLQKENIIDESGMPKERFSAEFPKEGPSILRIQQVVRGDSAAYFCASSPGANTQYFGPGTRLTVL.

The chain combines TRBV11-2 with TRBJ2-1; 7 bases are a match to TRBD2. Trimming removed 8 bases from V and 7 bases from J; junction bases left unmatched: 8. Germline V CDR1 and CDR2: SGHAT, FQNNGV. The length of the CDR3 is 13 residues. The CDR3, as DNA: TGTGCCAGCCGCGTATCCGGGGGGAATGAGCAGTTCTTC. It yields the protein CASRVSGGNEQFF.